The sequence of this T cell receptor beta chain was determined in a study of OX40 agonist ivuxolimab in advanced cancers. Study in general: Previous treatment with anti-PD-1, anti-PD-L1 or anti-CTLA-4 therapy was allowed; about 37% had received some.

Profiling relied on immunoSEQ multiplex PCR, and the TCRdb table lists in-frame clones only, not all of them. The repertoire consists of roughly 80,000 clones, with more than 85% occurring once and the leading ten covering less than 0.75%. This CDR3 spans 14 amino acids. From germline, CDR1 is LNHDA and CDR2 SQIVND (reference sequence). Trimming cost V 3 bases and J 9 bases; bases outside gene matches: 6. This chain connects TRBV19 to TRBJ2-3; the match to TRBD1 covers 10 bases. This TCR derives from an adult with an advanced solid tumor such as melanoma, head and neck, liver or kidney cancer. The sample consisted of CD4+ or CD8+ T cells sorted from blood, taken in a trial of the OX40 agonist ivuxolimab. CDR3 nucleotide sequence: TGTGCCAGTAGTATTACAGGGGGACAGGGGACGCAGTATTTT. Residues: CASSITGGQGTQYF.